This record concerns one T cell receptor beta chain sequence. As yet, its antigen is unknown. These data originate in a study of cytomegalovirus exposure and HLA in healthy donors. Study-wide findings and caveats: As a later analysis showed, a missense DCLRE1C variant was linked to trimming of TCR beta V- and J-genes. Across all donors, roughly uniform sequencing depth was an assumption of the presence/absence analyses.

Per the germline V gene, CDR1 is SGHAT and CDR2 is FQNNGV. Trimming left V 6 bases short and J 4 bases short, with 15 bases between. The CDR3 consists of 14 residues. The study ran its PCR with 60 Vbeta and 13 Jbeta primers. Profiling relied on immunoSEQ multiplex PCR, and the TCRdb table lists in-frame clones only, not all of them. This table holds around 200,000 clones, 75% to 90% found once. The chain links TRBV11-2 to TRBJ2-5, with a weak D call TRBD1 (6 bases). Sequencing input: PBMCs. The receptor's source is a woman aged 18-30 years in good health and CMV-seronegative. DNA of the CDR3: TGTGCCAGCAGGCGAGGGCAGGGGAGAGAGACCCAGTACTTC. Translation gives CASRRGQGRETQYF. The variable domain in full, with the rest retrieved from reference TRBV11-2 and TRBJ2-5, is EAGVAQSPRYKIIEKRQSVAFWCNPISGHATLYWYQQILGQGPKLLIQFQNNGVVDDSQLPKDRFSAERLKGVDSTLKIQPAKLEDSAVYLCASRRGQGRETQYFGPGTRLLVL.